In this sample, the clone carrying this T cell receptor beta chain turned up a few times. Its antigen is currently unknown. The CDR3 totals 17 residues. The junction had 11 bases not matched to a gene; V was cut back by 7 bases and J by 0 bases. CDR1 and CDR2 (germline): MNHNY, SVGAGI (reference sequence). This entry belongs to a study of blood T cells in healthy people across ages. General observations from the study: Because donor CMV status was unknown, expanded clonotype changes were possibly confounded.

Primed by a sample-barcoded 5' primer and a J-beta primer mix, a second PCR proceeded for roughly 7 to 12 cycles. MiXCR, run by TCRdb on the 5' RACE reads, gives a single entry per CDR3 protein. In the table there are some 1,500,000 distinct CDR3 sequences, approximately 43% of which are singletons. The sample taken for sequencing was blood. The source of this sequence is a woman aged 18-29 years in good health. The J gene is TRBJ1-5, the V gene TRBV6-6; 8 bases are shared with TRBD1. The CDR3 reads CASTADREFYSNQPQHF. The DNA of the CDR3 is TGTGCCAGCACCGCGGACAGGGAGTTTTATAGCAATCAGCCCCAGCATTTT.